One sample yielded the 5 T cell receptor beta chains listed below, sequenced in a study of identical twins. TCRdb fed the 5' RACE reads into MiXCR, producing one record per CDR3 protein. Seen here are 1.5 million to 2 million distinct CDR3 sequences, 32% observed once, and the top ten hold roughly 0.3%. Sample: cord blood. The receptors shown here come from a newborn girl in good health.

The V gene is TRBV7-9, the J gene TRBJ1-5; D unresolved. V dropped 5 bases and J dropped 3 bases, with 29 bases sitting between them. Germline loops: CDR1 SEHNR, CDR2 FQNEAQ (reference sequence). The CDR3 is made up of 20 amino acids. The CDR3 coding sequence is TGTGCCAGCAGCCGTGCGGAAGGACTCAACTTTTTTGGGAACAATCAGCCCCAGCATTTT. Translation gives CASSRAEGLNFFGNNQPQHF.

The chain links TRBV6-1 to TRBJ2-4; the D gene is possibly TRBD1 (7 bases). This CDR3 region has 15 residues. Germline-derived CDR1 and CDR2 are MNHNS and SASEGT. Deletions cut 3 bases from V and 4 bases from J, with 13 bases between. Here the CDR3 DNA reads TGTGCCAGCAGTGAGTCACAGGGGAGGAAAAACATTCAGTACTTC. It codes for CASSESQGRKNIQYF.

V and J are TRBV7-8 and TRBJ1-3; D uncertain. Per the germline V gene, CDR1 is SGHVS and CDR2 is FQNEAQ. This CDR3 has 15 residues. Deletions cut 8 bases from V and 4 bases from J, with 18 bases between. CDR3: CASVGGIWSGNTIYF. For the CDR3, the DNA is TGTGCCAGCGTAGGAGGCATCTGGTCGGGAAACACCATATATTTT.

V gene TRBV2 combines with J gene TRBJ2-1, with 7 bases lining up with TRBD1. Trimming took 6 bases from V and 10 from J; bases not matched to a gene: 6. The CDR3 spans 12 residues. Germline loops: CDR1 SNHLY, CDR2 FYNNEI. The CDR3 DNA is TGTGCCAGCAGAGTCGACAGGGCCGAGCAGTTCTTC. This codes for CASRVDRAEQFF.

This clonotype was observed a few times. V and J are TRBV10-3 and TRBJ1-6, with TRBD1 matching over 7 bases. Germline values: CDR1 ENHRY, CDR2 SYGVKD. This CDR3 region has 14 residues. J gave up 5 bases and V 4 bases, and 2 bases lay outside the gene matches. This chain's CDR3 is CAISGQGDNSPLHF. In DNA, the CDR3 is TGTGCCATCAGTGGACAGGGAGATAATTCACCCCTCCACTTT.